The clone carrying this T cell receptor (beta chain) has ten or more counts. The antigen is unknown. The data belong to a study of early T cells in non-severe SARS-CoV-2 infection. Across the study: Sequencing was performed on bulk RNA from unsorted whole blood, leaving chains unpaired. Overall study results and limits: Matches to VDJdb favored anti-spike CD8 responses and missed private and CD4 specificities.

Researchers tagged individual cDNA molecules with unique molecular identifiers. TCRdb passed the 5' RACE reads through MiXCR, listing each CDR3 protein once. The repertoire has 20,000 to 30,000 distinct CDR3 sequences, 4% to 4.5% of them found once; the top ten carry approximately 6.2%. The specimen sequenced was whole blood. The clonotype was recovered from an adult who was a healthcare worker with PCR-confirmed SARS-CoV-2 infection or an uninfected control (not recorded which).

The CDR3 DNA is TGTGCCAGCAGTCCCTCAGGCTTAAGCAATCAGCCCCAGCATTTT. Its translation: CASSPSGLSNQPQHF. The rearrangement links TRBV12-3 or TRBV12-4 to TRBJ1-5, with D unresolved. V lost 5 bases, J lost 1 base, and 12 bases lay in between. The CDR3 is 15 residues long.